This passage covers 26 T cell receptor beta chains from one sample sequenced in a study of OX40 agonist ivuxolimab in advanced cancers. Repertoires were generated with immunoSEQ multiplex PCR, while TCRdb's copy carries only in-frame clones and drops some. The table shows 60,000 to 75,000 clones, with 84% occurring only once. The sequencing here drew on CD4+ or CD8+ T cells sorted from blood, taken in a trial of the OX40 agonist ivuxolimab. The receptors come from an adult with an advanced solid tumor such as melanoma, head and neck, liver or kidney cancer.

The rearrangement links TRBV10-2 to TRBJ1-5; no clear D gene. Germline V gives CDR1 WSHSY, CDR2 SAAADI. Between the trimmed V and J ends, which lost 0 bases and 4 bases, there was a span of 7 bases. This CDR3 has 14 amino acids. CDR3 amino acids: CASSESLLNQPQHF. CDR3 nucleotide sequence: TGCGCCAGCAGTGAGTCCTTGCTTAATCAGCCCCAGCATTTT.

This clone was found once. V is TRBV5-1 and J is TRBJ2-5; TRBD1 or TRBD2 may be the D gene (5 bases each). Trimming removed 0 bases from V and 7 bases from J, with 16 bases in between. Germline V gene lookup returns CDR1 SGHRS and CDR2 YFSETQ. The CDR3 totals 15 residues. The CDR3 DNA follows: TGCGCCAGCAGCTTGGCGGGGCCCCGCGAGGGGACCCAGTACTTC. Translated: CASSLAGPREGTQYF. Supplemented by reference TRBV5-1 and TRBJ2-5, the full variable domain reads KAGVTQTPRYLIKTRGQQVTLSCSPISGHRSVSWYQQTPGQGLQFLFEYFSETQRNKGNFPGRFSGRQFSNSRSEMNVSTLELGDSALYLCASSLAGPREGTQYFGPGTRLLVL.

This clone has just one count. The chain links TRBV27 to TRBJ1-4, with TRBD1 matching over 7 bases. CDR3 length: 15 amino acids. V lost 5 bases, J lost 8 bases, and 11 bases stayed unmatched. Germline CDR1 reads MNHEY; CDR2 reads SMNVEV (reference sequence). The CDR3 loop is CASSTNTGVAEKLFF. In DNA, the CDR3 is TGTGCCAGCAGTACCAATACAGGGGTGGCGGAAAAACTGTTTTTT.

CDR3 loop: CAISEAVYEQYF. The CDR3 DNA sequence: TGTGCCATCAGTGAGGCCGTATACGAGCAGTACTTC. The rearrangement uses TRBV10-3 and TRBJ2-7; D unresolved. Germline V gene sequence: CDR1 ENHRY, CDR2 SYGVKD. The V gene lost 2 bases and the J gene lost 4 bases, with 6 bases spanning the gap. The CDR3 consists of 12 residues.

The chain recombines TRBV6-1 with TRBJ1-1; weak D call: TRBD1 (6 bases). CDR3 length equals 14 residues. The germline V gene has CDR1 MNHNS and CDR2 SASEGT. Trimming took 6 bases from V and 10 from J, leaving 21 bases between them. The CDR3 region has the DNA TGTGCCAGCAGAGGGCTTACCGGGACACTCGTAGCTTTCTTT. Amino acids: CASRGLTGTLVAFF.

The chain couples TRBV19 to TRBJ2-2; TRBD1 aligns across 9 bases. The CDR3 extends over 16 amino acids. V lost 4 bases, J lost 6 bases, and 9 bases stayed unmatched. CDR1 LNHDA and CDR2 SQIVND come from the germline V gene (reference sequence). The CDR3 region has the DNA TGTGCCAGTAGTACATACCGGGACAGGGCGCCCGGGGAGCTGTTTTTT. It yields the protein CASSTYRDRAPGELFF.

In DNA, the CDR3 is TGTGCCAGCATGTATATCTTTAATGGCTACACCTTC. It yields the protein CASMYIFNGYTF. The chain is built from TRBV2 and TRBJ1-2, with no clear D. CDR3 length: 12 residues. Germline CDR1 and CDR2: SNHLY and FYNNEI. The ends were cut back, 7 bases at V and 6 bases at J, with 12 bases in the middle.

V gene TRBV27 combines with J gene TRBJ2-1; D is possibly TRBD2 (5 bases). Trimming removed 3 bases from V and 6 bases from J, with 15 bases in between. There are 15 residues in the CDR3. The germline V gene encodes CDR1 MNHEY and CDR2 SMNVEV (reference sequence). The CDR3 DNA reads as TGTGCCAGCAGTTTTCTGAGGGAGAAGAGCAATGAGCAGTTCTTC. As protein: CASSFLREKSNEQFF.

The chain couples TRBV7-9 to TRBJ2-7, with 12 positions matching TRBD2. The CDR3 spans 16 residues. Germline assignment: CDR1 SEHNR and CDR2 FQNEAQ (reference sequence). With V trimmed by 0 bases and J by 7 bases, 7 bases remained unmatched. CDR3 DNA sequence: TGTGCCAGCAGCTTAGCGTCGTCTAGCGGGAGGGGTGAGCAGTACTTC. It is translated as CASSLASSSGRGEQYF.

The CDR3 DNA reads TGTGCCAGCAGTATGCAGGTCTACACTGAAGCTTTCTTT. Its translation: CASSMQVYTEAFF. The V call is TRBV28, the J call TRBJ1-1; no clear D. Germline loops: CDR1 MDHEN, CDR2 SYDVKM. The CDR3 runs 13 residues. V was pared by 5 bases and J by 3 bases, with 10 bases between. The full variable domain, rest sourced from reference TRBV28 and TRBJ1-1, is DVKVTQSSRYLVKRTGEKVFLECVQDMDHENMFWYRQDPGLGLRLIYFSYDVKMKEKGDIPEGYSVSREKKERFSLILESASTNQTSMYLCASSMQVYTEAFFGQGTRLTVV.

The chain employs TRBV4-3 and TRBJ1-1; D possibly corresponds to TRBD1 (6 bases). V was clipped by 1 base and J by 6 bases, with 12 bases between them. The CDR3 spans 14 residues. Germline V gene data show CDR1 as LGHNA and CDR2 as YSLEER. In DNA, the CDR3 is TGCGCCAGCAGCCAAGGACAGGACCTCCCTGAAGCTTTCTTT. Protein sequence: CASSQGQDLPEAFF.

The CDR3 loop is CASSSRLGFEAFF. In DNA form, the CDR3 reads TGTGCCAGCAGCTCCCGACTGGGGTTTGAAGCTTTCTTT. This chain uses TRBV11-2 with TRBJ1-1; D unclear. Trimming took 4 bases from V and 7 from J, leaving 13 bases between them. The CDR3 has 13 residues. CDR1 SGHAT and CDR2 FQNNGV come from the germline V gene.

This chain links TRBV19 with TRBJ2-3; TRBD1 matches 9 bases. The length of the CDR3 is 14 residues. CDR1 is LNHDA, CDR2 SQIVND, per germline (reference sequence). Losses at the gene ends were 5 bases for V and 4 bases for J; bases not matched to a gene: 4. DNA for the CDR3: TGTGCCAGTAGTGCCCGGGACAGGGCAGATACGCAGTATTTT. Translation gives CASSARDRADTQYF.

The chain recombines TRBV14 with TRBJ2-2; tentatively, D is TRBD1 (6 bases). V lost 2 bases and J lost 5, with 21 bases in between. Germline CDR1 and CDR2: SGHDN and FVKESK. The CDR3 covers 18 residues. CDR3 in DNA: TGTGCCAGCAGCCAACGACTCGGCGGCTATAGGGGGACCGGGGAGCTGTTTTTT. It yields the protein CASSQRLGGYRGTGELFF.

Here the CDR3 reads CASSRAGDGETQYF. In nucleotides, the CDR3 is TGTGCCAGCAGCCGGGCTGGGGATGGGGAGACCCAGTACTTC. The gene calls are TRBV27 and TRBJ2-5; the D is unclear. CDR1 is MNHEY and CDR2 is SMNVEV in the germline V gene (reference sequence). This CDR3 is built from 14 residues. Trimming shortened V by 6 bases and J by 5 bases, and 16 bases separated the two germline ends.

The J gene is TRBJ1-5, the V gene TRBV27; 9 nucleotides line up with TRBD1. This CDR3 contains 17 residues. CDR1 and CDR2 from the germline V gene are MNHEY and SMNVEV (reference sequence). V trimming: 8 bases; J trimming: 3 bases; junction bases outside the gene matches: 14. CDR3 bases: TGTGCCAGCGGGCCCGGGACAGGGAATGTGGACAATCAGCCCCAGCATTTT. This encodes CASGPGTGNVDNQPQHF.

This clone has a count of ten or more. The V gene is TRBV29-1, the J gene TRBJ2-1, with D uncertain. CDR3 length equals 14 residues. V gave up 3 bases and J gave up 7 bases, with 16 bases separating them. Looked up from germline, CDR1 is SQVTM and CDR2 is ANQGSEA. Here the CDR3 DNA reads TGCAGCGTTGATTCGAGGTCCGCCACAAATGAGCAGTTCTTC. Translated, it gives CSVDSRSATNEQFF.

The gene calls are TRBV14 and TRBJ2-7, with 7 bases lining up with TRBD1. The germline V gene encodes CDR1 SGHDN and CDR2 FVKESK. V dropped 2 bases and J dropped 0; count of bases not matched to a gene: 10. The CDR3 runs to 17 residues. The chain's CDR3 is CASSQPRTGPRSYEQYF. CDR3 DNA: TGTGCCAGCAGCCAACCTCGGACAGGCCCCCGCTCCTACGAGCAGTACTTC.

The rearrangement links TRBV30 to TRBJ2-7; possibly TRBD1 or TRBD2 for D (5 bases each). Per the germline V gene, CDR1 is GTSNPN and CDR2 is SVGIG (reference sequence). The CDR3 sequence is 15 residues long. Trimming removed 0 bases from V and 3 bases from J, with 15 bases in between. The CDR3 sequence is CAWSVHEGLGYEQYF. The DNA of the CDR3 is TGTGCCTGGAGTGTACATGAGGGGCTGGGCTACGAGCAGTACTTC.

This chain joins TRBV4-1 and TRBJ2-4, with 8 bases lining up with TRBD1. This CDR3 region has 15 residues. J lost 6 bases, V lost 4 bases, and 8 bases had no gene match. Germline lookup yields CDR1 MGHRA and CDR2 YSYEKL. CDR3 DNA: TGCGCCAGCAGCCTTCCCCACGACAGGGGAAACATTCAGTACTTC. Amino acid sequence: CASSLPHDRGNIQYF.

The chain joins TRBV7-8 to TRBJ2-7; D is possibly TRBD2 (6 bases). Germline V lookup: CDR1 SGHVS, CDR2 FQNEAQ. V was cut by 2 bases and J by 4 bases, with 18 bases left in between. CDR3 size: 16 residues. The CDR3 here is CASSLRTGGLQYEQYF. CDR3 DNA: TGTGCCAGCAGCTTAAGGACCGGGGGACTGCAGTACGAGCAGTACTTC. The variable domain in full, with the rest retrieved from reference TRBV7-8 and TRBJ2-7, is GAGVSQSPRYKVAKRGQDVALRCDPISGHVSLFWYQQALGQGPEFLTYFQNEAQLDKSGLPSDRFFAERPEGSVSTLKIQRTQQEDSAVYLCASSLRTGGLQYEQYFGPGTRLTVT.

CDR3 DNA sequence: TGTGCCAGCAGTTCCCGACGTGGTAATGAAAAACTGTTTTTT. Translation: CASSSRRGNEKLFF. This rearrangement joins TRBV28 to TRBJ1-4; no clear D. Germline loops: CDR1 MDHEN, CDR2 SYDVKM. Trimming cost V 4 bases and J 4 bases, with 10 bases left between them. This CDR3 is built from 14 residues.

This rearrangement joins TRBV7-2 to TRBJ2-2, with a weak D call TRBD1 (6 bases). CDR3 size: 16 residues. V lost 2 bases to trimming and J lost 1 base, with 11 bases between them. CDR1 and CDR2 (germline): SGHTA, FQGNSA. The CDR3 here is CASSLNRRGNTGELFF. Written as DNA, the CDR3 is TGTGCCAGCAGCTTAAATCGCAGGGGGAACACCGGGGAGCTGTTTTTT.

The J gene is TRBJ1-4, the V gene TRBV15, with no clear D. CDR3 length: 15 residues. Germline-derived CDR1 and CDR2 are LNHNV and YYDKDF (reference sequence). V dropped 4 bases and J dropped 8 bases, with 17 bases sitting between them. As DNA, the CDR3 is TGTGCCACCAGCATTGGCAGCCGGGAAGGGGAAAAACTGTTTTTT. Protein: CATSIGSREGEKLFF.

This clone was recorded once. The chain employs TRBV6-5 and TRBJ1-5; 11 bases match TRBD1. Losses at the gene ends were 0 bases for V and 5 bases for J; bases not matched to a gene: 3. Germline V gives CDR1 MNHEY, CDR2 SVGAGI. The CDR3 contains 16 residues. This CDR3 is CASSYSGTGGDQPQHF. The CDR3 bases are TGTGCCAGCAGTTACTCGGGGACAGGGGGGGATCAGCCCCAGCATTTT.

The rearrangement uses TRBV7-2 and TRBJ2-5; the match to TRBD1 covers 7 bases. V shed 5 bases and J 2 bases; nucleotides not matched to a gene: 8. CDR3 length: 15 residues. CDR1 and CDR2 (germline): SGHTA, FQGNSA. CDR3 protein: CASSPSGQVQETQYF. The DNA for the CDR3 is TGTGCCAGCAGCCCCTCTGGACAGGTTCAAGAGACCCAGTACTTC. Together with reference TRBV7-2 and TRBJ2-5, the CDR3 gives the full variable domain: GAGVSQSPSNKVTEKGKDVELRCDPISGHTALYWYRQSLGQGLEFLIYFQGNSAPDKSGLPSDRFSAERTGGSVSTLTIQRTQQEDSAVYLCASSPSGQVQETQYFGPGTRLLVL.